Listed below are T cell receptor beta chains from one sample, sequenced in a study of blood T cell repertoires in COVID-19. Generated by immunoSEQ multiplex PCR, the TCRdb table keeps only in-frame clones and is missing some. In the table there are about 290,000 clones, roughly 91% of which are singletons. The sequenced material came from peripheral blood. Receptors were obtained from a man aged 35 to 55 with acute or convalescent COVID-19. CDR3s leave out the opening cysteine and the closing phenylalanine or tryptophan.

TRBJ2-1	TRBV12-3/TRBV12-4	ASLAGVRDEQF
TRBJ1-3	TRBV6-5	ASIPQGPGNTIY
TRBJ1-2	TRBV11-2	ASSQGGDGYT
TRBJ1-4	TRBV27	ASSLTGATNEKLF
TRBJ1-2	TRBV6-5	ASSLDSNYGYT
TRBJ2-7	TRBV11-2	ASSPRVRGGAWEQY
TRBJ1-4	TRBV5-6	ASSLGRDQFSTNEKLF
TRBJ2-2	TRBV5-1	ASSLGLAYTGELF
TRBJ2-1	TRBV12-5	ASGLAPPGRNEQF
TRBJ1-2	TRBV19	ASTLGQANYGYT
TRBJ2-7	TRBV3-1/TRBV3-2	ASSDRGLSYEQY
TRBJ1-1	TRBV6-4	ASSPTRGARTEAF
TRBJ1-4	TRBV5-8	ASGTGQRGKLF
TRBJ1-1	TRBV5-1	ASSLRYGYTEAF
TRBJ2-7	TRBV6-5	ASRTSGGYEQY
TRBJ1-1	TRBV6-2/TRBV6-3	ASSYSEAGGMSFFYTEAF
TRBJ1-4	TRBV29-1	SVRDRVTNEKLF
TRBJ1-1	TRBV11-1	ASSREPNTEAF
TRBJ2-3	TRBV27	ASSKGRGRSSTDTQY
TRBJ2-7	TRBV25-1	ASSDWTVPYEQY
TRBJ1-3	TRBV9	ASSVMGGFSSGNTIY
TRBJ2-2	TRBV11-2	ASSLGHYTGELF
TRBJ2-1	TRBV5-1	ASSLTGTDYNEQF
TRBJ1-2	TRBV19	APEGVGYGYT
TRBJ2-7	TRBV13	ASSVLAGEGEQY
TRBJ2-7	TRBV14	ASSQDSGGNSYEQY
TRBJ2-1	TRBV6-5	ASRSYAGDYNEQF
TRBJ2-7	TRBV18	ASSPPEAREQY
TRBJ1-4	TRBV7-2	ASSFSGLGNEKLF
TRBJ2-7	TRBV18	ASSPPSQGGFGEQY
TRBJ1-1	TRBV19	ASSIRFTEAF
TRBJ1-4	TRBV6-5	ASRQSTTNEKLF
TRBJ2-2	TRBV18	ASSPSNTGELF
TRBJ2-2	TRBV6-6	ASSPRDRGELF
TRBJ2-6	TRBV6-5	ASRQYSGANVLT
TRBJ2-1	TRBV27	ASVSGHEQF
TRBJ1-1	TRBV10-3	AISESGQGMNTEAF
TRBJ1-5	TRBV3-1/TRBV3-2	ASSQGAQGQPQH
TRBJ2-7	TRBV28	ASLPGGRGHEQY
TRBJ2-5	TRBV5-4	ASSGRQSRETQY
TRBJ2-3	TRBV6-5	ASSFTTGLNTDTQY
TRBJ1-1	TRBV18	ASSPAVLGQGGSTEAF
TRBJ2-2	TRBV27	ASSLGTGGMIGELF
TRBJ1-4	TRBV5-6	ASSFLTGGRTNEKLF
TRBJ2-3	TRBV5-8	ASSLGGPTDTQY
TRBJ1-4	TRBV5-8	ASSGLRGRWSEKLF
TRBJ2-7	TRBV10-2	AIGTESWGEQY
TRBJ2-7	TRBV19	ASSKDRGTYEQY
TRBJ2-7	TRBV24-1	ATSDPGQGRSEQY
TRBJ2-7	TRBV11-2	ASSGDSYEQY
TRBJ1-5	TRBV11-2	ASSLDNRGGNQPQH
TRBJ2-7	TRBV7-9	ASSLHGGGISYEQY
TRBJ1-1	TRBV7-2	ASSFTGKRTLDTEAF
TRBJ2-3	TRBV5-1	ASSFLAGAPTDTQY